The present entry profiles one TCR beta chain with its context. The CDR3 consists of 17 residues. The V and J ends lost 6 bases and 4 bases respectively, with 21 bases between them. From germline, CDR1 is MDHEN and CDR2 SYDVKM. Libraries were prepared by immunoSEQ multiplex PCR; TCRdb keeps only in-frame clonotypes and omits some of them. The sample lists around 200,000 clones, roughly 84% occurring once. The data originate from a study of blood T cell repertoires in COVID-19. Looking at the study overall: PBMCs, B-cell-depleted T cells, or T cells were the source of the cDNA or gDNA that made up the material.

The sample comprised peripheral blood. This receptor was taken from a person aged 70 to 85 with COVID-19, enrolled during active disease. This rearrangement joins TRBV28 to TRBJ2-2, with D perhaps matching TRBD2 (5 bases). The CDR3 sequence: CASSSLLRARGTGELFF. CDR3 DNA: TGTGCCAGCAGCAGTTTATTGCGGGCCCGGGGCACCGGGGAGCTGTTTTTT.